The present T cell receptor beta chain was sequenced within a study of blood T cell repertoires in COVID-19. Across the whole study: COVID-19 samples, acute and convalescent, were from the United States, Italy and Spain.

Germline CDR1 reads SGHRS; CDR2 reads YFSETQ. V was trimmed by 0 bases and J by 4 bases, leaving 12 bases between them. The CDR3 has 15 amino acids. Original data processing: Nucleated cell counts were estimated from reference gene primer amplification. Profiling relied on immunoSEQ multiplex PCR, and the TCRdb table lists in-frame clones only, not all of them. That table supplies the V and J calls and clone size; D and trimming were determined from the DNA. This sample has 200,000 to 250,000 clones, with roughly 82% found just once. This rearrangement joins TRBV5-1 to TRBJ2-3, with TRBD2 as a possible D gene (6 bases). The clonotype originates from a man aged 45-65 years with active or convalescent COVID-19. Input material: peripheral blood. The CDR3, as DNA: TGCGCCAGCAGCTTGGCGGTGGGAGGTGCAGATACGCAGTATTTT. The encoded protein is CASSLAVGGADTQYF.